This T cell receptor beta chain was retrieved from a study of blood T cell repertoires in COVID-19. Overall study context: Spain, Italy and the United States supplied samples that represented acute and convalescent COVID-19. The cDNA or gDNA used as material had been derived from T cells, B-cell-depleted T cells, or PBMCs.

The CDR3 has 14 residues. In the study's own analysis: How many nucleated cells were present was estimated from reference gene primer amplification. TCRdb's copy holds only in-frame clones and misses some; the assay was immunoSEQ multiplex PCR. V, J and clone size are taken as reported in that table, and D and trimming were inferred from the DNA itself. The top ten clones hold 3.5% to 4% of a sample with a few hundred thousand clones, less than 85% of them seen once. The chain joins TRBV21-1 to TRBJ1-2; no DNA check was done on the table's D call, TRBD1. TRBV21-1 has pseudogene status. This TCR came from a woman under 30 with acute or convalescent COVID-19. The sequencing input was peripheral blood. CDR3 sequence (DNA): TGTGCCAGCAGCAAAGACAGGGTTTACTATGGCTACACCTTC. Translating gives CASSKDRVYYGYTF.